This TCR beta chain was retrieved from a study of blood T cell repertoires in COVID-19. Across the whole study: The samples span acute and convalescent COVID-19 from the United States, Italy and Spain. T cells, B-cell-depleted T cells, or PBMCs supplied cDNA or gDNA.

CDR3 size: 16 residues. Germline V CDR1 and CDR2: SEHNR, FQNEAQ (reference sequence). Trimming cost V 0 bases and J 2 bases; bases outside gene matches: 4. Original analysis: Nucleated cell counts were estimated from reference gene primer amplification. Libraries were prepared by immunoSEQ multiplex PCR; TCRdb keeps only in-frame clonotypes and omits some of them. The V and J calls and the clone size are those of that table, but D and trimming were determined from the DNA. The sample includes approximately 99,000 clones, roughly 85% of them seen just once. This clone appeared once. This specimen includes other DNA sequences encoding the same CDR3.

The sequence was collected from a human donor in a cohort sampled during active COVID-19. V gene TRBV7-9 combines with J gene TRBJ2-5; 9 positions agree with TRBD2. The sequenced sample consisted of peripheral blood. The CDR3 reads CASSLAAGGPQETQYF. The CDR3 bases are TGTGCCAGCAGCTTAGCCGCGGGGGGGCCTCAAGAGACCCAGTACTTC.